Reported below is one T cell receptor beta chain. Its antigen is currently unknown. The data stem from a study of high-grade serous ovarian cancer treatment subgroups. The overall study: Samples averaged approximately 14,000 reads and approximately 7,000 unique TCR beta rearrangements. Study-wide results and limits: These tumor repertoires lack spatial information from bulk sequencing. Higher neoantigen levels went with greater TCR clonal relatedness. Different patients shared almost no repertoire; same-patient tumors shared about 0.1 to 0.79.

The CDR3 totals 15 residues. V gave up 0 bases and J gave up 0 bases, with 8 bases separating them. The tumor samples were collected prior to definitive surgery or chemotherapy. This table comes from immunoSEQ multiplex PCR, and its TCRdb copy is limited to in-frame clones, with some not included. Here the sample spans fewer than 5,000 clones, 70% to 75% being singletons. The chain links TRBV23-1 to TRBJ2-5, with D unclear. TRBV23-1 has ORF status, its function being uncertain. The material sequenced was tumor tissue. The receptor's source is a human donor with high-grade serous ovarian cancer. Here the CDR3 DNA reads TGCGCCAGCAGTCAATCGAGGTGCCACCAAGAGACCCAGTACTTC. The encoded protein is CASSQSRCHQETQYF.